Listed here are 24 T cell receptor beta chains from one sample, sequenced in a study of CXCR3-negative and CXCR3-positive naive CD8 T cells. UMI-tagged TRB cDNA libraries were built via 5' RACE. From the 5' RACE reads, TCRdb lists one entry per CDR3 protein and no DNA. The sample's table shows 100,000 to 150,000 distinct CDR3 sequences. Input material: naive CXCR3- CD8+ T cells from blood. Subset defined: CD45RO-CCR7+CD27+CD95- naive CD8+ T cells lacking CXCR3 (TNR3-). These receptors all come from a human donor in good health. Some clones in this sample may be carry-over from other donors' samples.

The chain links TRBV9 to TRBJ1-2. Germline CDR1 and CDR2: SGDLS and YYNGEE. This CDR3 has 15 amino acids. The CDR3 here is CASSVAAGGSYGYTF.

CDR3 region: CASSSRLAGEYNEQFF. The chain carries TRBV28 and TRBJ2-1; there is no DNA to check the TCRdb D call of TRBD2. Germline V CDR1 and CDR2: MDHEN, SYDVKM. The length of the CDR3 is 16 residues.

This chain's CDR3 is CASSLSRGSLSYEQYF. The genes are TRBV7-9 and TRBJ2-7; TCRdb designates TRBD1, a call that cannot be tested without DNA. Germline CDR1 SEHNR, CDR2 FQNEAQ (reference sequence). The CDR3 extends over 16 amino acids. Drawing the rest from reference TRBV7-9 and TRBJ2-7, the complete variable domain is DTGVSQNPRHKITKRGQNVTFRCDPISEHNRLYWYRQTLGQGPEFLTYFQNEAQLEKSRLLSDRFSAERPKGSFSTLEIQRTEQGDSAMYLCASSLSRGSLSYEQYFGPGTRLTVT.

This chain connects TRBV3-1 to TRBJ1-1. The CDR3 is 15 residues long. Germline V gene sequence: CDR1 LGHDT, CDR2 YNNKEL (reference sequence). The CDR3 sequence is CASSQYSNLNTEAFF. The whole variable domain, remainder taken from reference TRBV3-1 and TRBJ1-1, is DTAVSQTPKYLVTQMGNDKSIKCEQNLGHDTMYWYKQDSKKFLKIMFSYNNKELIINETVPNRFSPKSPDKAHLNLHINSLELGDSAVYFCASSQYSNLNTEAFFGQGTRLTVV.

The chain couples TRBV5-1 to TRBJ2-3; the TCRdb D gene call, TRBD2, has no DNA to confirm it. Germline V gives CDR1 SGHRS, CDR2 YFSETQ. The CDR3 is made up of 17 amino acids. The CDR3 sequence: CASSPGTSGRSTDTQYF. Together with reference TRBV5-1 and TRBJ2-3, the CDR3 gives the full variable domain: KAGVTQTPRYLIKTRGQQVTLSCSPISGHRSVSWYQQTPGQGLQFLFEYFSETQRNKGNFPGRFSGRQFSNSRSEMNVSTLELGDSALYLCASSPGTSGRSTDTQYFGPGTRLTVL.

This chain uses TRBV11-2 with TRBJ2-1; TCRdb names TRBD1, which stays unverified in the absence of DNA. Germline assignment: CDR1 SGHAT and CDR2 FQNNGV. This CDR3 region has 13 residues. The CDR3 loop reads CASSSTGADEQFF.

This CDR3 reads CSAKVHWGTEAFF. The V gene is TRBV20-1, the J gene TRBJ1-1; TCRdb designates TRBD1, a call that cannot be tested without DNA. CDR1 and CDR2 from the germline V gene are DFQATT and SNEGSKA (reference sequence). The CDR3 loop spans 13 amino acids.

The rearrangement joins TRBV29-1 to TRBJ2-1; TCRdb indicates TRBD1, and absent DNA this call remains unverified. The CDR3 spans 13 residues. Germline V gene lookup returns CDR1 SQVTM and CDR2 ANQGSEA. The CDR3 region is CSARAVTYNEQFF.

This chain joins TRBV11-2 and TRBJ2-5; lacking DNA, the TRBD1 call made by TCRdb goes unchecked. From germline, CDR1 is SGHAT and CDR2 FQNNGV. This CDR3 contains 15 residues. The CDR3 sequence: CASSLAGTGASGVYF. Complete variable domain (other parts from reference TRBV11-2 and TRBJ2-5): EAGVAQSPRYKIIEKRQSVAFWCNPISGHATLYWYQQILGQGPKLLIQFQNNGVVDDSQLPKDRFSAERLKGVDSTLKIQPAKLEDSAVYLCASSLAGTGASGVYFGPGTRLLVL.

The rearrangement links TRBV29-1 to TRBJ2-1; as DNA is missing, the TRBD1 call by TCRdb cannot be tested. The CDR3 is 12 residues long. Germline CDR1 is SQVTM and CDR2 is ANQGSEA. CDR3 loop: CSVELPGNEQFF.

V and J are TRBV29-1 and TRBJ1-2; TCRdb's D call, TRBD1, is unchecked because there is no DNA. The CDR3 extends over 15 amino acids. Germline assignment: CDR1 SQVTM and CDR2 ANQGSEA. This CDR3 reads CSVEDLGGADYGYTF.

This sequence joins TRBV7-9 and TRBJ2-3; TCRdb's D call, TRBD1, is unchecked because there is no DNA. CDR1 and CDR2 (germline): SEHNR, FQNEAQ (reference sequence). The CDR3 loop spans 15 amino acids. CDR3 in amino acids: CASSVSRGSTDTQYF.

This chain connects TRBV20-1 to TRBJ2-7; the TCRdb D gene call, TRBD1, has no DNA to confirm it. This CDR3 has 14 residues. CDR1 and CDR2 from the germline V gene are DFQATT and SNEGSKA (reference sequence). CDR3 loop: CSARDEAGGYEQYF.

The chain uses TRBV28 and TRBJ2-2; the D call of TRBD1 rests on TCRdb alone, since no DNA is present to check it. CDR1 MDHEN and CDR2 SYDVKM come from the germline V gene. The CDR3 sequence is 15 residues long. This CDR3 is CASSSGQGAVGELFF.

This chain joins TRBV6-2 or TRBV6-3 and TRBJ1-2. Germline loops: CDR1 MNHEY, CDR2 SVGEGT. This CDR3 has 14 amino acids. CDR3: CASSKVRENYGYTF.

This chain links TRBV5-1 with TRBJ2-7. The CDR3 has 11 residues. The V gene's germline CDR1 is SGHRS and CDR2 YFSETQ. This CDR3 reads CASSASYEQYF.

The V gene is TRBV10-3, the J gene TRBJ1-1; TCRdb designates TRBD1, a call that cannot be tested without DNA. The CDR3 has 14 residues. Germline CDR1 is ENHRY and CDR2 is SYGVKD. This CDR3 is CAIMGLSGGTEAFF.

The chain couples TRBV5-1 to TRBJ2-3; the D call from TCRdb, TRBD2, cannot be confirmed without DNA. CDR3 length: 13 residues. CDR1 SGHRS and CDR2 YFSETQ come from the germline V gene. CDR3 sequence: CASRPDAGDTQYF.

This rearrangement joins TRBV6-6 to TRBJ2-5. Germline CDR1 MNHNY, CDR2 SVGAGI (reference sequence). This CDR3 contains 12 residues. The CDR3 here is CASSWVQETQYF.

The chain joins TRBV4-2 to TRBJ2-1; the TRBD1 assignment by TCRdb is unverifiable without DNA. CDR3 length: 17 amino acids. CDR1 LGHNA and CDR2 YNFKEQ come from the germline V gene. CDR3 loop: CASSQDLPERTYNEQFF.

This CDR3 reads CASSVSGGAHNEQFF. The rearrangement links TRBV7-6 to TRBJ2-1; TCRdb calls TRBD1, which cannot be checked without DNA. CDR1 is SGHVS and CDR2 is FNYEAQ in the germline V gene. The CDR3 is 15 residues long.

The chain combines TRBV9 with TRBJ2-2; the TCRdb call, TRBD2, lacks DNA for checking. In germline, CDR1 is SGDLS, CDR2 YYNGEE. The CDR3 consists of 14 residues. This chain's CDR3 is CASSGATNTGELFF.

The chain links TRBV2 to TRBJ2-2; TCRdb designates TRBD2, a call that cannot be tested without DNA. Germline V gene sequence: CDR1 SNHLY, CDR2 FYNNEI. There are 14 residues in the CDR3. This CDR3 reads CASSVEGYTGELFF.

V is TRBV11-2 and J is TRBJ2-4. Per the germline V gene, CDR1 is SGHAT and CDR2 is FQNNGV. This CDR3 is built from 12 residues. CDR3 residues: CASSLVNRIQYF.